The next 32 T cell receptor beta chains were all read from a single sample in a study of T cells after yellow fever vaccination. TCRdb used MiXCR to reprocess the 5' RACE reads, holding one entry per CDR3 protein. This table has hundreds of thousands of distinct CDR3 sequences, 13% appearing once. Sample: PBMCs, taken on the day of the yellow fever booster vaccination. The receptors here all came from a man between 25 and 39 years old who received the YFV17D yellow fever vaccine.

This clonotype showed up just a few times. This chain links TRBV28 with TRBJ1-6; no reliable D call. Germline values: CDR1 MDHEN, CDR2 SYDVKM. Trimming removed 2 bases at V and 4 bases at J, with 15 bases between. This CDR3 spans 17 amino acids. This chain's CDR3 is CASSLIFSGSYNSPLHF. CDR3 nucleotide sequence: TGTGCCAGCAGTTTAATCTTTTCGGGGTCTTATAATTCACCCCTCCACTTT.

The chain joins TRBV7-2 to TRBJ1-1; perhaps TRBD1 as D (5 bases). CDR1 and CDR2 (germline): SGHTA, FQGNSA. Trimming shortened V by 6 bases and J by 10 bases, and 12 bases separated the two germline ends. There are 11 residues in the CDR3. Here the CDR3 reads CASRYGQGAFF. DNA of the CDR3: TGTGCCAGCAGATACGGGCAGGGAGCTTTCTTT.

This clonotype was counted between two and nine times. The rearrangement uses TRBV7-9 and TRBJ2-1, with D unclear. This CDR3 spans 13 amino acids. CDR1 SEHNR and CDR2 FQNEAQ come from the germline V gene (reference sequence). V lost 2 bases to trimming and J lost 5 bases, with 7 bases between them. This CDR3 is CASSLKRDNEQFF. CDR3 in DNA: TGTGCCAGCAGCTTAAAAAGAGACAATGAGCAGTTCTTC. Together with reference TRBV7-9 and TRBJ2-1, the CDR3 gives the full variable domain: DTGVSQNPRHKITKRGQNVTFRCDPISEHNRLYWYRQTLGQGPEFLTYFQNEAQLEKSRLLSDRFSAERPKGSFSTLEIQRTEQGDSAMYLCASSLKRDNEQFFGPGTRLTVL.

This clonotype was observed a few times. The rearrangement links TRBV29-1 to TRBJ2-5; perhaps TRBD1 as D (6 bases). The CDR3 sequence is 15 residues long. Germline CDR1 SQVTM, CDR2 ANQGSEA. V was cut by 8 bases and J by 2 bases, with 21 bases left in between. The CDR3 here is CSLGGSDRPQETQYF. The CDR3 DNA is TGCAGCCTGGGTGGGTCGGACAGACCTCAAGAGACCCAGTACTTC.

In this sample, this clonotype turned up a few times. V is TRBV4-1 and J is TRBJ2-3; either TRBD1 or TRBD2 may supply D (5 bases each). This CDR3 is built from 14 residues. The V gene's germline CDR1 is MGHRA and CDR2 YSYEKL. The V and J ends lost 4 bases and 2 bases respectively, with 10 bases between them. CDR3 bases: TGCGCCAGCAGCCGGGGACCTTCCACAGATACGCAGTATTTT. It yields the protein CASSRGPSTDTQYF.

The genes are TRBV6-2 or TRBV6-3 and TRBJ2-2, with D possibly being TRBD1 (6 bases). V lost 2 bases and J lost 7, with 11 bases in between. The CDR3 loop spans 14 amino acids. Germline assignment: CDR1 MNHEY and CDR2 SVGEGT. The CDR3 loop reads CASSYIGQFGELFF. CDR3 sequence (DNA): TGTGCCAGCAGTTACATCGGACAGTTCGGGGAGCTGTTTTTT.

This clonotype was detected a few times. The chain carries TRBV20-1 and TRBJ1-5, with unresolved D. The CDR3 covers 13 residues. V lost 0 bases to trimming and J lost 7 bases, with 10 bases between them. The germline V gene has CDR1 DFQATT and CDR2 SNEGSKA (reference sequence). The CDR3 is CSAREMRWQPQHF. The CDR3 DNA reads TGCAGTGCTAGAGAGATGCGGTGGCAGCCCCAGCATTTT.

This clonotype was observed a handful of times. The V call is TRBV20-1, the J call TRBJ2-4; either TRBD1 or TRBD2 may supply D (5 bases each). The V end lost 5 bases, the J end lost 4 bases, and 9 bases lay between the germline ends. Per the germline V gene, CDR1 is DFQATT and CDR2 is SNEGSKA (reference sequence). The CDR3 covers 12 residues. DNA for the CDR3: TGCAGTGCTGGGGACGGTAAAAACATTCAGTACTTC. This sequence encodes CSAGDGKNIQYF.

This chain links TRBV7-2 with TRBJ2-7, with D possibly matching TRBD2 (5 bases). The V gene's germline CDR1 is SGHTA and CDR2 FQGNSA. Trimming shortened V by 3 bases and J by 6 bases, and 12 bases separated the two germline ends. CDR3 length equals 13 residues. Here the CDR3 DNA reads TGTGCCAGCAGCTTCCTGGACCGGGGCGAGCAGTACTTC. Translating gives CASSFLDRGEQYF.

This chain's CDR3 is CASSYSGPSTDTQYF. As DNA, the CDR3 is TGTGCCAGCAGTTATAGCGGGCCTAGCACAGATACGCAGTATTTT. The gene calls are TRBV6-5 and TRBJ2-3, with TRBD2 matching 7 bases. The CDR3 runs to 15 residues. In germline, CDR1 is MNHEY, CDR2 SVGAGI. Losses at the gene ends were 3 bases for V and 0 bases for J; bases not matched to a gene: 3.

In its sample, this clonotype was seen a few times. The chain recombines TRBV5-1 with TRBJ2-3; the match to TRBD2 covers 8 bases. The CDR3 has 16 residues. From germline, CDR1 is SGHRS and CDR2 YFSETQ. Trimming cost V 6 bases and J 0 bases; bases outside gene matches: 9. CDR3 sequence reads: CASKRELRTSTDTQYF. CDR3 sequence (DNA): TGCGCCAGCAAGCGGGAGCTCCGGACAAGCACAGATACGCAGTATTTT.

The sample holds a few counts of this clonotype. This chain connects TRBV20-1 to TRBJ1-5, with D tentatively TRBD1 (5 bases). Trimming left V 4 bases short and J 0 bases short, with 7 bases between. Germline CDR1 reads DFQATT; CDR2 reads SNEGSKA (reference sequence). CDR3 length: 13 amino acids. The CDR3, as DNA: TGCAGTGCTATAGGGGATAGCAATCAGCCCCAGCATTTT. Residues: CSAIGDSNQPQHF.

The gene calls are TRBV20-1 and TRBJ2-7; TRBD1 or TRBD2 may be the D gene (5 bases each). The V end lost 3 bases, the J end lost 2 bases, and 17 bases lay between the germline ends. The germline V gene encodes CDR1 DFQATT and CDR2 SNEGSKA (reference sequence). The CDR3 is 15 amino acids. This CDR3 reads CSARDLMGRPYEQYF. CDR3 DNA: TGCAGTGCTAGGGACCTCATGGGACGTCCCTACGAGCAGTACTTC.

In its sample, this clonotype was seen many times. The chain recombines TRBV4-3 with TRBJ2-5; a possible D gene is TRBD2 (6 bases). Germline V lookup: CDR1 LGHNA, CDR2 YSLEER. Trimming cost V 4 bases and J 1 base, with 13 bases left between them. The CDR3 sequence is 15 residues long. The CDR3 DNA is TGCGCCAGCAGCCGGGAGCTCGGGAGCCAAGAGACCCAGTACTTC. Translating gives CASSRELGSQETQYF.

This clonotype occurred many times. The chain uses TRBV7-2 and TRBJ2-3; D not certain. CDR3 length: 11 amino acids. Germline-derived CDR1 and CDR2 are SGHTA and FQGNSA. V shed 3 bases and J shed 7 bases, with 5 bases lying between them. The CDR3 protein is CASSFTNTQYF. The CDR3 nucleotides are TGTGCCAGCAGCTTTACTAATACGCAGTATTTT.

This clonotype was detected only a few times. The chain uses TRBV25-1 and TRBJ2-3; the match to TRBD1 covers 8 bases. This CDR3 region has 14 residues. Germline V gene lookup returns CDR1 MGHDK and CDR2 SYGVNS. The junction had 2 bases not matched to a gene; V was cut back by 4 bases and J by 2 bases. The CDR3 loop reads CASSGTGPTDTQYF. CDR3 sequence (DNA): TGTGCCAGCAGTGGGACAGGGCCCACAGATACGCAGTATTTT.

This clonotype was counted only a few times. The rearrangement uses TRBV7-2 and TRBJ1-1; D gene uncertain. Germline lookup yields CDR1 SGHTA and CDR2 FQGNSA. Trimming stripped 5 bases from V and 5 bases from J, with 12 bases between. The CDR3 runs to 13 residues. CDR3 nucleotide sequence: TGTGCCAGCAGCACCCGAACTGGGACTGAAGCTTTCTTT. It specifies CASSTRTGTEAFF.

This clonotype showed up just a few times. The chain uses TRBV7-6 and TRBJ1-2, with 8 bases fitting TRBD1. V gave up 5 bases and J gave up 8 bases; unmatched junction bases: 7. Germline assignment: CDR1 SGHVS and CDR2 FNYEAQ. The CDR3 totals 13 residues. The DNA for the CDR3 is TGTGCCAGCAGCCCGGACAGGGCAGCGGGCTACACCTTC. Translating it yields CASSPDRAAGYTF.

The V gene is TRBV28, the J gene TRBJ2-6; no reliable D call. Germline CDR1 reads MDHEN; CDR2 reads SYDVKM. Trimming took 8 bases from V and 0 from J, leaving 2 bases between them. This CDR3 is 12 amino acids long. CDR3 residues: CASLSGANVLTF. CDR3 in DNA: TGTGCCAGCCTCTCTGGGGCCAACGTCCTGACTTTC. Supplemented by reference TRBV28 and TRBJ2-6, the full variable domain reads DVKVTQSSRYLVKRTGEKVFLECVQDMDHENMFWYRQDPGLGLRLIYFSYDVKMKEKGDIPEGYSVSREKKERFSLILESASTNQTSMYLCASLSGANVLTFGAGSRLTVL.

This clonotype was detected ten times or more. The chain is built from TRBV6-5 and TRBJ2-3; 10 nucleotides line up with TRBD1. V lost 6 bases to trimming and J lost 4 bases; unmatched junction nucleotides: 4. Germline V gives CDR1 MNHEY, CDR2 SVGAGI. The CDR3 spans 14 residues. As DNA, the CDR3 is TGTGCCAGCAGGCCCGGGACAGGGGCAGATACGCAGTATTTT. Translated, it gives CASRPGTGADTQYF.

V and J are TRBV14 and TRBJ2-7, with 10 bases aligning to TRBD2. In germline, CDR1 is SGHDN, CDR2 FVKESK. The V and J ends lost 4 bases and 11 bases, in that order; junction bases with no gene match: 11. The CDR3 is 14 amino acids. CDR3 nucleotides: TGTGCCAGCAGCCCAGCGGGAGGGCCAACTTTGGAGTACTTC. Translated, it gives CASSPAGGPTLEYF.

V is TRBV7-8 and J is TRBJ2-7, with 9 bases aligning to TRBD2. CDR1 and CDR2 from the germline V gene are SGHVS and FQNEAQ. CDR3 length equals 13 residues. V lost 2 bases, J lost 4 bases, and 0 bases stayed unmatched. The CDR3: CASSLSGRYEQYF. The DNA of the CDR3 is TGTGCCAGCAGCTTAAGCGGGAGGTACGAGCAGTACTTC.

The chain carries TRBV7-9 and TRBJ2-7; possible D gene TRBD2, 6 bases. CDR3 size: 15 residues. The germline CDR1 and CDR2 sequences are SEHNR and FQNEAQ (reference sequence). The V gene lost 5 bases and the J gene lost 5 bases, with 19 bases spanning the gap. CDR3 in amino acids: CASSGVGGVVNEQYF. The DNA for the CDR3 is TGTGCCAGCAGCGGGGTGGGAGGCGTGGTGAACGAGCAGTACTTC.

The genes are TRBV6-5 and TRBJ2-2, with 14 bases that match TRBD2. Germline CDR1 is MNHEY and CDR2 is SVGAGI. Losses at the gene ends were 2 bases for V and 5 bases for J; bases not matched to a gene: 10. The CDR3 contains 19 residues. The CDR3 reads CASSYLPLTSGRVTGELFF. CDR3 in DNA: TGTGCCAGCAGTTACCTCCCCTTGACTAGCGGGAGGGTAACCGGGGAGCTGTTTTTT.

This clonotype was seen a handful of times. The V call is TRBV19, the J call TRBJ2-7; 10 bases agree with TRBD1. The germline CDR1 and CDR2 sequences are LNHDA and SQIVND (reference sequence). Germline trimming cut 6 bases from V and 7 bases from J; bases unmatched to any gene: 12. This CDR3 region has 15 residues. For the CDR3, the DNA is TGTGCCAGTAGCAAACCGGGACAGGGGAAGGTGGAGCAGTACTTC. This translates into CASSKPGQGKVEQYF.

J is TRBJ2-5 and V is TRBV5-1; tentatively, D is TRBD1 (6 bases). The CDR3 sequence is 13 residues long. V lost 4 bases and J lost 5, with 12 bases in between. Germline V gives CDR1 SGHRS, CDR2 YFSETQ. CDR3 nucleotides: TGCGCCAGCAGCGCCCACAGGGCTGAGACCCAGTACTTC. Its translation: CASSAHRAETQYF.

The V gene is TRBV6-2 or TRBV6-3, the J gene TRBJ2-1; TRBD2 aligns across 10 bases. The CDR3 is 14 residues long. J gave up 9 bases and V 2 bases, and 4 bases lay outside the gene matches. From germline, CDR1 is MNHEY and CDR2 SVGEGT. In nucleotides, the CDR3 is TGTGCCAGCAGTTACGGGACTAGCGCCCCTGAGCAGTTCTTC. Protein product: CASSYGTSAPEQFF.

V is TRBV4-3 and J is TRBJ2-2; no clear D gene. V was cut by 0 bases and J by 3 bases, with 11 bases left in between. The CDR3 consists of 16 residues. Germline loops: CDR1 LGHNA, CDR2 YSLEER. The CDR3 sequence: CASSQEGITYTGELFF. In nucleotides, the CDR3 is TGCGCCAGCAGCCAAGAGGGGATAACCTACACCGGGGAGCTGTTTTTT.

The CDR3 reads CASSSVGGGTYEQYF. CDR3 bases: TGCGCCAGCAGCTCGGTCGGGGGAGGCACCTACGAGCAGTACTTC. The V gene is TRBV5-1, the J gene TRBJ2-7, with a possible D match to TRBD2 (6 bases). V dropped 3 bases and J dropped 2 bases, with 15 bases sitting between them. The CDR3 extends over 15 amino acids. Germline loops: CDR1 SGHRS, CDR2 YFSETQ. Supplemented by reference TRBV5-1 and TRBJ2-7, the full variable domain reads KAGVTQTPRYLIKTRGQQVTLSCSPISGHRSVSWYQQTPGQGLQFLFEYFSETQRNKGNFPGRFSGRQFSNSRSEMNVSTLELGDSALYLCASSSVGGGTYEQYFGPGTRLTVT.

This clonotype showed up just a few times. This rearrangement joins TRBV28 to TRBJ2-3; D gene uncertain. The CDR3 has 11 residues. V lost 5 bases, J lost 11 bases, and 11 bases lay in between. CDR1 MDHEN and CDR2 SYDVKM come from the germline V gene. CDR3 amino acids: CASSDSRLQYF. The CDR3 coding sequence is TGTGCCAGCAGTGACTCCCGGTTGCAGTATTTT.

The chain carries TRBV15 and TRBJ2-7, with 8 bases identical to TRBD1. The CDR3 runs to 15 residues. From germline, CDR1 is LNHNV and CDR2 YYDKDF (reference sequence). The J segment lost 3 bases and the V segment lost 0 bases, leaving 4 bases of the junction unmatched. CDR3 nucleotides: TGTGCCACCAGCAGAGATCCCGGGACAGGCTACGAGCAGTACTTC. It is translated as CATSRDPGTGYEQYF.

This clonotype was counted at least ten times. The chain is built from TRBV12-3 or TRBV12-4 and TRBJ1-5; maybe TRBD1 (5 bases). Trimming took off 6 bases at V and 4 bases at J, with 10 bases between the two ends. The CDR3 totals 13 residues. CDR3 in DNA: TGTGCCAGCAGCCGGGGCGGGAATCAGCCCCAGCATTTT. Residues: CASSRGGNQPQHF.